This T cell receptor beta chain was recorded in a study of blood T cell repertoires in COVID-19. Across the whole study: Acute-phase and convalescent COVID-19 samples originated in the United States, Italy and Spain.

Here immunoSEQ multiplex PCR was the method, and the copy in TCRdb shows in-frame clones only, minus some. Of 130,000 to 150,000 clones in the sample, 84% were seen once. Sequenced material: PBMCs or T cells enriched from blood (not recorded which). The TCR sequence derives from a woman aged 45-65 years who had been exposed to COVID-19.

CDR3 coding DNA: TGCGCCAGCAGCTTGGAATACTCCTACGAGCAGTACTTC. As protein: CASSLEYSYEQYF. The chain employs TRBV5-1 and TRBJ2-7; D is unclear. The V end lost 0 bases, the J end lost 0 bases, and 4 bases lay between the germline ends. The germline gives CDR1 SGHRS, CDR2 YFSETQ. This CDR3 has 13 amino acids.